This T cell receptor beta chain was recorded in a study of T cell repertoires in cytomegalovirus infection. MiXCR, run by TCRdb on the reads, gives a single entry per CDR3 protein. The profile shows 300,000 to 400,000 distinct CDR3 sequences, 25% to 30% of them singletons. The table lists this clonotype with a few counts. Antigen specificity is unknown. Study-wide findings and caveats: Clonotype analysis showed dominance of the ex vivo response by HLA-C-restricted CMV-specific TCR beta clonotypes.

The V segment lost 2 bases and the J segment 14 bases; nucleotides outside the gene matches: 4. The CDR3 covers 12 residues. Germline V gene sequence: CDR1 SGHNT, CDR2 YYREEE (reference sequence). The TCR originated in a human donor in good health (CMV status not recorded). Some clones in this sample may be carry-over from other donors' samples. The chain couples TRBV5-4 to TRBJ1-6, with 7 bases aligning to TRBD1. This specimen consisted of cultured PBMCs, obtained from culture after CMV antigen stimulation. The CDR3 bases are TGTGCCAGCAGCTTTACAGGGGAGGCCCTCCACTTT. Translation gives CASSFTGEALHF.